The T cell receptor beta chain described here comes from a study of T cell responses to AZD1222 COVID-19 vaccine. Study-level results: Only after the peak T cell response were repertoires sampled.

The repertoire was sequenced with immunoSEQ multiplex PCR; TCRdb's copy has only in-frame clones and lacks some. The data show 190,000 or so clones, roughly 92% seen once. With regard to this clone: What it binds is unknown.

Trimming stripped 0 bases from V and 0 bases from J, with 9 bases between. The CDR3 spans 16 residues. Looked up from germline, CDR1 is MNHEY and CDR2 is SVGAGI. This receptor was identified in an adult who received the AZD1222 COVID-19 vaccine. The sample here was peripheral blood, taken 28 days after the second AZD1222 dose. The chain couples TRBV6-5 to TRBJ2-1, with D possibly TRBD1 on 6 matching bases. Here the CDR3 reads CASSYSGHNSYNEQFF. CDR3 bases: TGTGCCAGCAGTTACTCGGGACACAACTCCTACAATGAGCAGTTCTTC.